This T cell receptor (beta chain) appears in the sequencing data of a study of T cell responses to AZD1222 COVID-19 vaccine. The study's findings and limits: Baseline serology detected seropositivity in only six AZD1222 recipients. Following two doses of AZD1222, Spike-specific TCR breadth and depth rose.

The ends were cut back, 8 bases at V and 11 bases at J, with 13 bases in the middle. CDR3 size: 10 residues. Germline assignment: CDR1 SGHVT and CDR2 SQSDAQ. Points on this clone: What it binds is not known.

Profiled with immunoSEQ multiplex PCR; TCRdb holds only in-frame clones, not every one. The sample includes tens of thousands of clones, approximately 87% of them seen just once. This rearrangement joins TRBV7-4 to TRBJ2-7; D not resolved. The input for sequencing was peripheral blood, taken on day 0 of MenACWY control vaccination. This receptor was taken from an adult in good health. The CDR3 spells CASPFPGKYF. DNA of the CDR3: TGTGCCAGCCCCTTCCCAGGCAAGTACTTC. The entire variable domain, with the rest obtained from reference TRBV7-4 and TRBJ2-7, is as follows: GAGVSQSPRYKVAKRGRDVALRCDSISGHVTLYWYRQTLGQGSEVLTYSQSDAQRDKSGRPSGRFSAERPERSVSTLKIQRTEQGDSAVYLCASPFPGKYFGPGTRLTVT.